This is a list of T cell receptor beta chains from one sample in a study of cytomegalovirus exposure and HLA in healthy donors. Assay used: immunoSEQ multiplex PCR; TCRdb lists only in-frame clones, some missing. The sample contains about 170,000 clones, approximately 80% of which appear only once. The sample comprised PBMCs. All receptors come from a female donor in good health and CMV-seronegative. Each CDR3 is given with its conserved first and last residue. The D gene is left open where the match is weak. Clone sizes are given selectively: once, few, many, or a class where the clone is expanded.

cdr3_nt: TGTGCCAGCAGTTTAATCGCCACTAGCGGGGCCTACGAGCAGTACTTC; cdr3_aa: CASSLIATSGAYEQYF; d_call: TRBD2; clone_size: once; v_call: TRBV28; j_call: TRBJ2-7
cdr3_nt: TGTGCCAGCAGTTCCGAAGACATCTGGGGCTACACCTTC; cdr3_aa: CASSSEDIWGYTF; d_call: -; clone_size: -; v_call: TRBV2; j_call: TRBJ1-2
cdr3_nt: TGCGCCAGCAGCCCCTCAGAGCGTCAAGATACGCAGTATTTT; cdr3_aa: CASSPSERQDTQYF; d_call: -; clone_size: -; v_call: TRBV4-1; j_call: TRBJ2-3
cdr3_nt: TGCGCCAGCAGCTGGGGGCCCTCTTCCTACGAGCAGTACTTC; cdr3_aa: CASSWGPSSYEQYF; d_call: -; clone_size: -; v_call: TRBV5-1; j_call: TRBJ2-7
cdr3_nt: TGTGCCAGCACCGCTAAAGGACTAGCGGGAGGGGACAATGAGCAGTTCTTC; cdr3_aa: CASTAKGLAGGDNEQFF; d_call: TRBD2; clone_size: -; v_call: TRBV7-9; j_call: TRBJ2-1
cdr3_nt: TGTGCCATCCAGAGAGAGGGGGGGGATACGCAGTATTTT; cdr3_aa: CAIQREGGDTQYF; d_call: -; clone_size: -; v_call: TRBV10-3; j_call: TRBJ2-3
cdr3_nt: TGTGCCAGCAGCTCGTGGGGGGGTGGGGGCTACACCTTC; cdr3_aa: CASSSWGGGGYTF; d_call: -; clone_size: few; v_call: TRBV11-2; j_call: TRBJ1-2
cdr3_nt: TGTGCCAGCAGGAAGGAGGGGGGGGGAAACACTGAAGCTTTCTTT; cdr3_aa: CASRKEGGGNTEAFF; d_call: -; clone_size: -; v_call: TRBV6-1; j_call: TRBJ1-1
cdr3_nt: TGCGCCAGCAGCTTGGGACAGACCACTAGCACAGATACGCAGTATTTT; cdr3_aa: CASSLGQTTSTDTQYF; d_call: -; clone_size: -; v_call: TRBV5-1; j_call: TRBJ2-3
cdr3_nt: TGTGCCAGCTCAGGAAATAGGGAGACTGAAGCTTTCTTT; cdr3_aa: CASSGNRETEAFF; d_call: -; clone_size: -; v_call: TRBV18; j_call: TRBJ1-1
cdr3_nt: TGTGCCAGCAGTACATCCCGCAATCAGCCCCAGCATTTT; cdr3_aa: CASSTSRNQPQHF; d_call: -; clone_size: -; v_call: TRBV28; j_call: TRBJ1-5
cdr3_nt: TGTGCCAGCAGTTACCTTGGACTAGCGGGAGGGGAACAGTTCTTC; cdr3_aa: CASSYLGLAGGEQFF; d_call: TRBD2; clone_size: -; v_call: TRBV6-5; j_call: TRBJ2-1
cdr3_nt: TGCGCCAGCAGCCAAGACTTCAGGGTAAATACGCAGTATTTT; cdr3_aa: CASSQDFRVNTQYF; d_call: -; clone_size: -; v_call: TRBV4-1; j_call: TRBJ2-3
cdr3_nt: TGTGCCAGCAGCCTGGGACAGGTTAGCTCCTACGAGCAGTACTTC; cdr3_aa: CASSLGQVSSYEQYF; d_call: TRBD1; clone_size: few; v_call: TRBV28; j_call: TRBJ2-7
cdr3_nt: TGCAGCGTTGTGTGGTCAGGACAGGGATACAGTGAAGCTTTCTTT; cdr3_aa: CSVVWSGQGYSEAFF; d_call: TRBD1; clone_size: -; v_call: TRBV29-1; j_call: TRBJ1-1
cdr3_nt: TGTGCCAGCAGTCCCGGGGTCGGGGGCGAACAAGGGGACAGTCAGTACTTC; cdr3_aa: CASSPGVGGEQGDSQYF; d_call: -; clone_size: -; v_call: TRBV5-4; j_call: TRBJ2-4
cdr3_nt: TGTGCCAGCCAAGGGACTAGCGGGATTTATGAGCAGTTCTTC; cdr3_aa: CASQGTSGIYEQFF; d_call: TRBD2; clone_size: once; v_call: TRBV6-6; j_call: TRBJ2-1
cdr3_nt: -; cdr3_aa: CASSPTRGNAVFW; d_call: -; clone_size: -; v_call: TRBV4-1; j_call: TRBJ2-3
cdr3_nt: TGTGCCAGTAGTACCGCTGGACAGGGGTATGGCTACACCTTC; cdr3_aa: CASSTAGQGYGYTF; d_call: TRBD1; clone_size: -; v_call: TRBV19; j_call: TRBJ1-2
cdr3_nt: TGCGCCAGCAGTCAATCGCCGATATTAAGAGCGGGAGGGTACAATGAGCAGTTCTTC; cdr3_aa: CASSQSPILRAGGYNEQFF; d_call: TRBD2; clone_size: once; v_call: TRBV23-1; j_call: TRBJ2-1
cdr3_nt: TGTGCCAGCAGCCAATGGCACAGGGGCAATGAGCAGTTCTTC; cdr3_aa: CASSQWHRGNEQFF; d_call: TRBD1; clone_size: -; v_call: TRBV16; j_call: TRBJ2-1